The source of this T cell receptor (beta chain) is a study of blood T cells in healthy people across ages. Whole-study results and caveats: Those diversity estimates obtained from one million T cells were thought to be underestimates. With naive T cell percentage, TCR beta diversity showed a strong correlation.

This clonotype came up a few times. The antigen remains unidentified. Through a sample-barcoded 5' primer and a J-beta primer mix, a second PCR was run for 7 to 11 cycles. TCRdb analysed the 5' RACE reads with MiXCR anew, one entry per CDR3 protein. The sample yields 1.5 million to 2 million distinct CDR3 sequences, about two fifths seen once. Every participating donor contributed roughly 10 milliliters of peripheral blood through a draw. Per sample, extraction of total RNA gave at least 5 micrograms in every case. The clonotype comes from a human donor in good health. The sequenced sample was blood.

CDR3 amino acids: CASSYGGAGDLYEQYF. DNA of the CDR3: TGTGCCAGCAGTTACGGTGGAGCGGGGGACCTCTACGAGCAGTACTTC. V usage is TRBV6-5 and J usage is TRBJ2-4; 8 positions match TRBD2. Gene TRBJ2-7 matches the end of the DNA better, so the J call may be wrong. Germline lookup yields CDR1 MNHEY and CDR2 SVGAGI. This CDR3 is built from 16 residues.